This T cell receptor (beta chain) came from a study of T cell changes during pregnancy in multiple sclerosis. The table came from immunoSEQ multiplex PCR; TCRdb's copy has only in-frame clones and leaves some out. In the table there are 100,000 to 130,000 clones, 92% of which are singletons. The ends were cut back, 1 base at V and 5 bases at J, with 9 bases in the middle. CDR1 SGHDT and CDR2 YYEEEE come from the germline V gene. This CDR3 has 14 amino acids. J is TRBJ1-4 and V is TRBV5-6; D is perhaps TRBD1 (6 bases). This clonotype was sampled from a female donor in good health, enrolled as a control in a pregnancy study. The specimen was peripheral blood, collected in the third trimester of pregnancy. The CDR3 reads CASSLTGLNEKLFF. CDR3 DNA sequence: TGTGCCAGCAGCTTGACAGGGTTAAATGAAAAACTGTTTTTT.